This T cell receptor beta chain came from a study of cytomegalovirus exposure and HLA in healthy donors. As to this clone: Its antigen is unidentified.

Use of 60 Vbeta and 13 Jbeta primers characterized the PCR. The protocol was immunoSEQ multiplex PCR, while the TCRdb copy is restricted to in-frame clones and leaves out a portion. The sample has about 160,000 clones; approximately 80% are singletons. Study-wide points: The records held CMV serostatus as the only immune exposure information.

Germline CDR1 reads SGHRS; CDR2 reads YFSETQ. This CDR3 has 16 amino acids. V lost 4 bases to trimming and J lost 2 bases; unmatched junction nucleotides: 8. The sequence came from a woman in her 30s in good health and CMV-seropositive. The chain has TRBV5-1 and TRBJ1-5, with 8 bases identical to TRBD1. Material for sequencing was PBMCs. CDR3 loop: CASSPSGGAGNQPQHF. In DNA form, the CDR3 reads TGCGCCAGCAGCCCATCAGGGGGCGCGGGCAATCAGCCCCAGCATTTT.